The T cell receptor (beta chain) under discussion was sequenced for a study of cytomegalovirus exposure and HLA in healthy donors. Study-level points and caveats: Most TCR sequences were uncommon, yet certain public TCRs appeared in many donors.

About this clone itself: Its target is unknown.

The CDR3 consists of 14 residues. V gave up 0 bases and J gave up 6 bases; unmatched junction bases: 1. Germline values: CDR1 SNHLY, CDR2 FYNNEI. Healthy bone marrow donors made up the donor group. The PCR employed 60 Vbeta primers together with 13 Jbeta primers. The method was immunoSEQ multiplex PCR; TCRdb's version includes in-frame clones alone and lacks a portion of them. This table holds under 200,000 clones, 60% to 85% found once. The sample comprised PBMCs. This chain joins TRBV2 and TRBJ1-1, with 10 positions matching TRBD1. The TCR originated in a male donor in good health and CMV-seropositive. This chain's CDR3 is CASSEAGTGAEAFF. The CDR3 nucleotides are TGTGCCAGCAGTGAAGCCGGGACAGGGGCTGAAGCTTTCTTT.